These 22 T cell receptor beta chains came from one sample sequenced in a study of cytomegalovirus exposure and HLA in healthy donors listed by TCRdb under 2017. Library generation was performed with the immunoSEQ multiplex PCR assay. A mixture of 60 forward primers for TCR Vbeta segments and 13 reverse primers for TCR Jbeta segments was used in the multiplex PCR. The table was pulled from immuneACCESS by TCRdb, which kept in-frame rearrangements only. Such tables lose some clones; where checked, under half of the loss comes from unresolved V genes, and the rest has no known cause. Within this sample are a few hundred thousand clones, with over 80% of them counted one time only. 9.5% to 13% of the sample is held by the ten biggest clonotypes. Sequenced sample: PBMCs. These TCRs come from a woman aged 50 to 60 in good health and CMV-seropositive.

The V gene is TRBV5-1, the J gene TRBJ2-1, with 13 bases lining up with TRBD2. Trimming cost V 4 bases and J 5 bases; bases outside gene matches: 12. Germline V gives CDR1 SGHRS, CDR2 YFSETQ. CDR3 length: 18 amino acids. The CDR3 spells CASSPSPTSGGANNEQFF. CDR3 nucleotide sequence: TGCGCCAGCAGCCCCTCCCCAACTAGCGGGGGGGCTAACAATGAGCAGTTCTTC. Looking up the rest from reference TRBV5-1 and TRBJ2-1 gives the full variable domain: KAGVTQTPRYLIKTRGQQVTLSCSPISGHRSVSWYQQTPGQGLQFLFEYFSETQRNKGNFPGRFSGRQFSNSRSEMNVSTLELGDSALYLCASSPSPTSGGANNEQFFGPGTRLTVL.

The chain couples TRBV7-9 to TRBJ1-2; D not certain. The ends were cut back, 6 bases at V and 6 bases at J, with 11 bases in the middle. The CDR3 runs to 12 residues. The V gene's germline CDR1 is SEHNR and CDR2 FQNEAQ (reference sequence). The CDR3 loop is CASSANKHGYTF. In nucleotides, the CDR3 is TGTGCCAGCAGTGCAAACAAACATGGCTACACCTTC.

For this clone: An end of the junction differs from the germline gene, which may be a read error. The chain joins TRBV11-2 to TRBJ1-2; the match to TRBD1 covers 9 bases. Germline lookup yields CDR1 SGHAT and CDR2 FQNNGV. The CDR3 has 12 amino acids. In DNA form, the CDR3 reads TGTGCCAGCAGCACAGATCCGGGACAGGGCCGCTTC. Translation: CASSTDPGQGRF.

V is TRBV19 and J is TRBJ2-7; no clear D. CDR1 and CDR2 (germline): LNHDA, SQIVND (reference sequence). The CDR3 extends over 14 amino acids. V lost 7 bases and J lost 0, with 13 bases in between. The CDR3 DNA sequence: TGTGCCAGTACCAAGACTTTGAGCTCCTACGAGCAGTACTTC. It encodes CASTKTLSSYEQYF.

The chain joins TRBV28 to TRBJ2-7; 10 nucleotides agree with TRBD1. V lost 3 bases and J lost 1; bases outside the gene matches: 3. CDR3 size: 15 residues. CDR1 and CDR2 from the germline V gene are MDHEN and SYDVKM. Here the CDR3 reads CASSFRTGGSYEQYF. CDR3 coding DNA: TGTGCCAGCAGTTTCAGGACAGGGGGTTCCTACGAGCAGTACTTC.

Comment on this clone: The CDR3 does not end in the conserved phenylalanine or tryptophan, so this is likely a read error. The limits of the CDR3 on the DNA are not certain, so only TCRdb's listed CDR3 is given. The CDR3: CASSLEPISDYGYTSNPL. J is TRBJ1-2 and V is TRBV5-1. Germline V gene lookup returns CDR1 SGHRS and CDR2 YFSETQ. The CDR3 is made up of 18 amino acids, end residues included.

The chain links TRBV4-1 to TRBJ2-7; a weak D match, TRBD1 (6 bases). Germline V gives CDR1 MGHRA, CDR2 YSYEKL. The CDR3 consists of 13 residues. The germline V and J ends were trimmed by 1 base and 2 bases, with 6 bases remaining between them. The DNA for the CDR3 is TGCGCCAGCAGCCAAGGACAGGCCTACGAGCAGTACTTC. Protein sequence: CASSQGQAYEQYF.

This chain joins TRBV7-8 and TRBJ2-5, with a possible D match to TRBD1 (6 bases). This CDR3 comprises 21 residues. With 1 base removed from V and 3 bases from J, the gap between germline ends came to 30 bases. Germline V gives CDR1 SGHVS, CDR2 FQNEAQ. This CDR3 reads CASSLVRLATGYMKLKETQYF. CDR3 in DNA: TGTGCCAGCAGCTTAGTTCGTCTTGCGACAGGCTACATGAAGCTGAAAGAGACCCAGTACTTC.

CDR3 in amino acids: CASSLVGQGGNSPLHF. The CDR3 nucleotides read TGTGCCAGCAGCTTGGTGGGACAGGGTGGAAATTCACCCCTCCACTTT. J is TRBJ1-6 and V is TRBV5-6, with 9 bases lining up with TRBD1. The CDR3 has 16 amino acids. V dropped 0 bases and J dropped 7; count of bases not matched to a gene: 5. Germline V gene lookup returns CDR1 SGHDT and CDR2 YYEEEE.

This clone was counted once. The chain uses TRBV9 and TRBJ2-1; 9 nucleotides align to TRBD2. Germline V CDR1 and CDR2: SGDLS, YYNGEE. The trim removed 0 bases at V and 3 bases at J, leaving 1 base unmatched. This CDR3 is built from 15 residues. CDR3 loop: CASSVARGGYNEQFF. CDR3 DNA: TGTGCCAGCAGCGTAGCGCGGGGGGGCTACAATGAGCAGTTCTTC.

The chain couples TRBV5-1 to TRBJ2-3; 8 bases map to TRBD1. V was clipped by 4 bases and J by 4 bases; unmatched bases: 11. The CDR3 loop spans 16 amino acids. Germline V gene data show CDR1 as SGHRS and CDR2 as YFSETQ. CDR3 DNA: TGCGCCAGCAGCCCCCCAGGATCAGGGGGCCCAGATACGCAGTATTTT. Its protein is CASSPPGSGGPDTQYF.

The chain is built from TRBV6-5 and TRBJ1-5; no firm D call. V was clipped by 0 bases and J by 9 bases, with 18 bases between them. Germline V gene sequence: CDR1 MNHEY, CDR2 SVGAGI. This CDR3 comprises 16 residues. CDR3 sequence: CASSYSPPRAGGPQHF. The CDR3 DNA reads TGTGCCAGCAGTTACTCCCCCCCTAGAGCCGGTGGGCCCCAGCATTTT.

The chain is built from TRBV11-1 and TRBJ2-5, with D perhaps matching TRBD1 (6 bases). Per the germline V gene, CDR1 is SGHAT and CDR2 is FQDESV (reference sequence). The CDR3 loop spans 13 amino acids. V dropped 5 bases and J dropped 3 bases, with 10 bases sitting between them. CDR3 amino acids: CASSQGREETQYF. DNA for the CDR3: TGTGCCAGCAGCCAGGGGCGCGAAGAGACCCAGTACTTC.

V and J are TRBV2 and TRBJ1-4, with D hard to call. The CDR3 length is 12 residues. V lost 3 bases, J lost 8 bases, and 7 bases lay in between. Germline lookup yields CDR1 SNHLY and CDR2 FYNNEI. The CDR3 DNA reads as TGTGCCAGCAGTGATCGGGTGGAAAAACTGTTTTTT. Its protein is CASSDRVEKLFF.

This clone came up once. This CDR3 reads CAGQDRVTDTQYF. The CDR3 DNA reads TGTGCCGGACAGGACAGGGTCACAGATACGCAGTATTTT. The chain joins TRBV5-5 to TRBJ2-3; 8 positions agree with TRBD1. From germline, CDR1 is SGHKS and CDR2 YYEKEE (reference sequence). Losses at the gene ends were 10 bases for V and 2 bases for J; bases not matched to a gene: 6. The CDR3 loop spans 13 amino acids.

Comment on this clone: This sample includes further DNA sequences coding for the same CDR3. The J gene is TRBJ1-4, the V gene TRBV7-9; 9 nucleotides align to TRBD1. The CDR3 spans 14 residues. V lost 5 bases, J lost 8 bases, and 6 bases stayed unmatched. Germline CDR1 reads SEHNR; CDR2 reads FQNEAQ (reference sequence). CDR3 nucleotides: TGTGCCAGCAGCCCGGGACAGGGTGGGGAAAAACTGTTTTTT. Translated, it gives CASSPGQGGEKLFF.

This chain uses TRBV5-1 with TRBJ2-7; 8 bases fit TRBD2. Germline loops: CDR1 SGHRS, CDR2 YFSETQ. CDR3 size: 13 residues. Unmatched junction bases numbered 2, after V lost 1 base and J lost 5 bases. The CDR3 sequence: CASSLIAGNEQYF. CDR3 sequence (DNA): TGCGCCAGCAGCTTGATAGCGGGGAACGAGCAGTACTTC.

V gene TRBV15 combines with J gene TRBJ1-1, with 7 bases aligning to TRBD1. CDR3 length: 15 amino acids. Germline values: CDR1 LNHNV, CDR2 YYDKDF (reference sequence). V lost 4 bases, J lost 5 bases, and 10 bases stayed unmatched. This CDR3 reads CATSTPGGIKTEAFF. CDR3 in DNA: TGTGCCACCAGCACACCAGGGGGGATCAAAACTGAAGCTTTCTTT.

Worth noting for this clone: One end of the junction is discordant with germline, which a read error may explain. The rearrangement uses TRBV6-1 and TRBJ1-2; 8 positions agree with TRBD1. CDR3 size: 11 residues. CDR1 and CDR2 from the germline V gene are MNHNS and SASEGT. The CDR3 sequence: CASSGTGPVIF. CDR3 in DNA: TGTGCCAGCAGTGGGACAGGGCCGGTAATCTTC.

CDR3 sequence reads: CASSVARGANYGYTF. Here the CDR3 DNA reads TGTGCCAGCAGCGTTGCCAGGGGAGCCAACTATGGCTACACCTTC. The rearrangement joins TRBV9 to TRBJ1-2; D is perhaps TRBD1 (6 bases). Deletions cut 2 bases from V and 2 bases from J, with 13 bases between. The CDR3 loop spans 15 amino acids. The V gene's germline CDR1 is SGDLS and CDR2 YYNGEE.

This clone turned up a few times. The V gene is TRBV29-1, the J gene TRBJ1-1; D unresolved. The CDR3 totals 13 residues. The V end was cut by 3 bases, the J end by 3 bases, with 11 bases between. Germline CDR1 and CDR2: SQVTM and ANQGSEA. CDR3 loop: CSVEVSVYTEAFF. DNA of the CDR3: TGCAGCGTTGAGGTGTCGGTGTACACTGAAGCTTTCTTT.

The rearrangement links TRBV5-1 to TRBJ1-1; weak D call: TRBD1 (6 bases). Germline assignment: CDR1 SGHRS and CDR2 YFSETQ. The germline V and J ends were trimmed by 1 base and 0 bases, with 16 bases remaining between them. The CDR3 has 17 residues. The CDR3 nucleotides read TGCGCCAGCAGCTTGTACTCGGGGGGCTCTATGAACACTGAAGCTTTCTTT. This codes for CASSLYSGGSMNTEAFF.